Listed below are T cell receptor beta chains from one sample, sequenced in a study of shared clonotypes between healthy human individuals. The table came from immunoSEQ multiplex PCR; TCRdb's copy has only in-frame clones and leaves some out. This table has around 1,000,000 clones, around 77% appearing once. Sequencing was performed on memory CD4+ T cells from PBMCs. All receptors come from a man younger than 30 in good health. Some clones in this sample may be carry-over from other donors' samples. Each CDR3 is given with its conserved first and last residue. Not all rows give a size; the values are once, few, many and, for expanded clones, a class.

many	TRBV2	CASRLLGGVGYNEQFF
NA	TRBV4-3	CASSPRLGNTGELFF
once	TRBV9	CASSVMGGSYNEQFF
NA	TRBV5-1	CASSLGLPIDKSPQHF
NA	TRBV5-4	CASSNGQGGSQETQYF
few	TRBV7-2	CASSPGLAKNIQYF
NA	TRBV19	CASRFPIWGSPNTGELFF
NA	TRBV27	CASSLRPVGNDGDEQFF
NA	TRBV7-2	CASSFSSGTEQYF
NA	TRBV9	CASSVAWTGGRETQYF
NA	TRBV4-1	CASSQGGPVTF
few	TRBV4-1	CASGSQGAIGNTIYF
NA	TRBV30	CAWSKGWRQPQHF
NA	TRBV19	CASEDSLTDTQYF
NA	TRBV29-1	CSVGDQRSSYNEQFF
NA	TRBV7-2	CASSLGRGSNRQFF
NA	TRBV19	CASSILDQPQHF
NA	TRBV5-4	CASSLAAGSGDTQYF
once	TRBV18	CASSPDTGDTEAFF
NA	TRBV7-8	CASSLGISQETQYF
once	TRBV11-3	CASSLDSEQFF
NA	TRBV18	CASSPPHGNTGELFF
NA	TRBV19	CASSWRQEETQYF
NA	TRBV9	CASSFTGTSGINEQFF
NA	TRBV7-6	CASSIRMNTEAFF
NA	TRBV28	CATRAFVGAGNQPQHF
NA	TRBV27	CASSANSGETQYF
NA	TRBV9	CASSVGSSGASEAQYF
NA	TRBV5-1	CASSLSGPYEQYF
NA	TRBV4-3	CASSQGRLWSGGGNTIYF
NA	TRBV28	CASSLDKTYEQYF
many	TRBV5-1	CASSPRTGGGYEQYF
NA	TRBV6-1	CASSVIQGPTEAFF
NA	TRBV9	CASSPFLAGGYTF
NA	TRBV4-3	CASSQAYWGTGRYQPQHF
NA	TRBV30	CAWSVGGEAFF
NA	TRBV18	CASSPGRLGTYEQYF
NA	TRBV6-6	CASSYSEGAYEQYF
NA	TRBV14	CASSQRPGENTEAFF
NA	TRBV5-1	CASRSGTSGMNEQFF
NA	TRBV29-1	CSVEGGMTTDTQYF
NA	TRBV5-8	CASRPRGPYEQYF
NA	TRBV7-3	CASSLSDLGDEQFF
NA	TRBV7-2	CASSKTGLAGGSEQYF
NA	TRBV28	CASSPLGLGRNQPQHF